These 5 T cell receptor beta chains originate from one sample sequenced in a study of blood T cell repertoires in COVID-19. Method: immunoSEQ multiplex PCR; TCRdb's copy keeps in-frame clones and lacks some. The sample gives about 58,000 clones, over 75% of which show up once; roughly 4.3% is in the top ten. What was sequenced was peripheral blood. Every receptor here comes from a middle-aged man with active COVID-19.

This sequence joins TRBV24-1 and TRBJ2-1; 9 bases align to TRBD1. The germline V gene encodes CDR1 KGHDR and CDR2 SFDVKD. The CDR3 loop spans 16 amino acids. Losses at the gene ends were 3 bases for V and 8 bases for J; bases not matched to a gene: 10. The CDR3 region is CATSDTGTGTGYEQFF. The CDR3 DNA follows: TGTGCCACCAGTGATACCGGGACAGGGACGGGTTATGAGCAGTTCTTC.

The V and J genes are TRBV27 and TRBJ2-3; 9 bases match TRBD2. Germline V gene data show CDR1 as MNHEY and CDR2 as SMNVEV (reference sequence). V lost 6 bases to trimming and J lost 3 bases; unmatched junction nucleotides: 10. The CDR3 totals 16 residues. This chain's CDR3 is CASSDYLAGRTDTQYF. CDR3 DNA sequence: TGTGCCAGCAGCGATTACCTAGCGGGACGAACAGATACGCAGTATTTT.

The chain is built from TRBV6-5 and TRBJ1-4; 12 nucleotides match TRBD1. This CDR3 contains 15 residues. V trimming: 6 bases; J trimming: 7 bases; junction bases outside the gene matches: 6. Germline CDR1 and CDR2: MNHEY and SVGAGI. CDR3 DNA sequence: TGTGCCAGCAGGGGGACAGGGGGCGCGCTTGAAAAACTGTTTTTT. Translated, it gives CASRGTGGALEKLFF.

This clone was observed a single time. This rearrangement joins TRBV9 to TRBJ2-1; 10 bases fit TRBD2. The CDR3 runs to 15 residues. V gave up 3 bases and J gave up 8 bases; unmatched junction bases: 8. Germline CDR1 and CDR2: SGDLS and YYNGEE. The CDR3 DNA is TGTGCCAGCAGCGGCGCTAGCGGGAGTATCTATGAGCAGTTCTTC. Residues: CASSGASGSIYEQFF.

Comment on this clone: A read error may produce the germline difference seen at one junction end. The CDR3 protein is CATKSNPGNPEAFF. CDR3 DNA sequence: TGTGCCACCAAGTCAAATCCCGGGAACCCTGAAGCTTTCTTT. The chain combines TRBV5-5 with TRBJ1-1; no clear D gene. Germline CDR1 is SGHKS and CDR2 is YYEKEE (reference sequence). CDR3 size: 14 residues.